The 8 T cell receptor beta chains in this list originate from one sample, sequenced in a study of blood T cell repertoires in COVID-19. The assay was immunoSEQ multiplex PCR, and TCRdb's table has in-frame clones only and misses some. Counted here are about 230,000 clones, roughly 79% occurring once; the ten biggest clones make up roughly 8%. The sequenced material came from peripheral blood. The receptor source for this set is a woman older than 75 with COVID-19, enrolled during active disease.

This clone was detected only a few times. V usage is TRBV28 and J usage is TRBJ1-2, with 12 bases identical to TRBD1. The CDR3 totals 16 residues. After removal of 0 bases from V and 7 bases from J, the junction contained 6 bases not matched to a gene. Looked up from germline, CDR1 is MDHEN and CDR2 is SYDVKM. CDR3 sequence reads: CASSLWGQGAYGGYTF. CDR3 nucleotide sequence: TGTGCCAGCAGTTTATGGGGACAGGGGGCATATGGTGGCTACACCTTC.

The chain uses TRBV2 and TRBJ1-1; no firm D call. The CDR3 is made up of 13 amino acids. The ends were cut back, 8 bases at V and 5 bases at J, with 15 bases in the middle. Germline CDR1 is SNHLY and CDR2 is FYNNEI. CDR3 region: CASVEEVGTEAFF. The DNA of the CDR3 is TGTGCCAGCGTAGAGGAGGTTGGTACTGAAGCTTTCTTT.

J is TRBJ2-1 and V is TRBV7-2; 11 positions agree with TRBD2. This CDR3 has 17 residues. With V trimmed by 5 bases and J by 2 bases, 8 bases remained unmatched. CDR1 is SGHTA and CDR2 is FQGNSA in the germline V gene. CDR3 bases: TGTGCCAGCAGCCCCCAGGGACTAGCGGTGACCTACAATGAGCAGTTCTTC. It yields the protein CASSPQGLAVTYNEQFF.

The CDR3 region is CASSSPRNTQYF. Written as DNA, the CDR3 is TGTGCCAGCAGCAGCCCGAGGAATACGCAGTATTTT. The chain recombines TRBV7-2 with TRBJ2-3; D gene uncertain. Germline CDR1 reads SGHTA; CDR2 reads FQGNSA. Trimming shortened V by 5 bases and J by 7 bases, and 10 bases separated the two germline ends. The CDR3 runs 12 residues.

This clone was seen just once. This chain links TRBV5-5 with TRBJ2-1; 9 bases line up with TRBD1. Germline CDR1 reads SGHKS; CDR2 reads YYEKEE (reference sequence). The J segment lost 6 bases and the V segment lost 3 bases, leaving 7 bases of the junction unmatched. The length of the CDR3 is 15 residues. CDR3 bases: TGTGCCAGCAGCTCCGGGACAGGGCTAAGCAATGAGCAGTTCTTC. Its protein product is CASSSGTGLSNEQFF.

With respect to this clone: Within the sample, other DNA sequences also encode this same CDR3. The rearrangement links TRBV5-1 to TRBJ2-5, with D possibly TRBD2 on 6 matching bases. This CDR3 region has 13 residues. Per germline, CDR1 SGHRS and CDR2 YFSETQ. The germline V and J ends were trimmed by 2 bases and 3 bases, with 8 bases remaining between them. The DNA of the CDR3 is TGCGCCAGCAGCTTTCCGGGAGAAGAGACCCAGTACTTC. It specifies CASSFPGEETQYF.

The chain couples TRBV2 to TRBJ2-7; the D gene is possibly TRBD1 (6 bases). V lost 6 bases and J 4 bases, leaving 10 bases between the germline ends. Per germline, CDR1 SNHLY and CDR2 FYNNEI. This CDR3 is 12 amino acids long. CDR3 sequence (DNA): TGTGCCAGCAGCGGACAGCTATACGAGCAGTACTTC. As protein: CASSGQLYEQYF.

The CDR3 here is CASSYGGGRSQPQHF. CDR3 coding DNA: TGTGCCAGCAGTTACGGAGGGGGCCGGAGTCAGCCCCAGCATTTT. The chain recombines TRBV6-6 with TRBJ1-5, with TRBD1 identical over 7 bases. With 2 bases clipped from V and 6 bases from J, the junction kept 7 bases outside the gene matches. The germline gives CDR1 MNHNY, CDR2 SVGAGI (reference sequence). There are 15 residues in the CDR3.